What follows are 32 T cell receptor beta chains derived from one specimen sequenced in a study of shared clonotypes between healthy human individuals. CD45RO-negative, CCR7-selected cells formed the naive CD8 fraction, which excluded terminally differentiated effector memory CD45RA+ cells. This table comes from immunoSEQ multiplex PCR, and its TCRdb copy is limited to in-frame clones, with some not included. Counted here are about 2,100,000 clones, roughly 91% occurring once; the ten biggest clones make up approximately 1.7%. Sequences were obtained from naive CD8+ T cells from PBMCs. The receptors come from a man younger than 30 in good health. Some clones in this sample may be carry-over from other donors' samples.

The chain recombines TRBV27 with TRBJ1-1, with a possible D match to TRBD1 (5 bases). The germline V gene has CDR1 MNHEY and CDR2 SMNVEV (reference sequence). CDR3 length: 15 amino acids. Between the trimmed V and J ends, which lost 2 bases and 0 bases, there was a span of 10 bases. The CDR3 spells CASSLQGYLNTEAFF. The CDR3 DNA reads as TGTGCCAGCAGTTTACAGGGATACCTGAACACTGAAGCTTTCTTT.

This sequence joins TRBV11-2 and TRBJ2-1; D is unclear. The germline V gene encodes CDR1 SGHAT and CDR2 FQNNGV. The CDR3 totals 14 residues. Trimming stripped 0 bases from V and 10 bases from J, with 13 bases between. CDR3 bases: TGTGCCAGCAGCTTAGAGACGGTAGCACCAGAGCAGTTCTTC. It codes for CASSLETVAPEQFF.

The CDR3 DNA reads TGTGCCAGCAGTGAACAGGGGACCCCAACTAGGGAAAAACTGTTTTTT. This gives the protein CASSEQGTPTREKLFF. The chain joins TRBV9 to TRBJ1-4, with 7 bases fitting TRBD1. The ends lost 5 bases at V and 8 bases at J; junction bases unmatched: 15. Germline CDR1 is SGDLS and CDR2 is YYNGEE. The CDR3 is 16 residues long.

About this clone itself: Additional DNA sequences in this sample encode the identical CDR3. The V gene is TRBV27, the J gene TRBJ2-7; D is undetermined. Germline lookup yields CDR1 MNHEY and CDR2 SMNVEV (reference sequence). V was shortened by 0 bases and J by 2 bases, with 5 bases between the two germline ends. The CDR3 totals 13 residues. CDR3 nucleotide sequence: TGTGCCAGCAGTTTATCGAGTACCTACGAGCAGTACTTC. This encodes CASSLSSTYEQYF.

The rearrangement uses TRBV7-3 and TRBJ1-1; maybe TRBD1 (6 bases). V shed 1 base and J shed 0 bases, with 9 bases lying between them. Germline V lookup: CDR1 SGHTA, CDR2 FQGTGA. The CDR3 consists of 15 residues. The CDR3 DNA sequence: TGTGCCAGCAGCTTAAACAGGGCCATGAACACTGAAGCTTTCTTT. Encoded protein: CASSLNRAMNTEAFF. Variable domain in full (rest from reference TRBV7-3 and TRBJ1-1): GAGVSQTPSNKVTEKGKYVELRCDPISGHTALYWYRQSLGQGPEFLIYFQGTGAADDSGLPNDRFFAVRPEGSVSTLKIQRTERGDSAVYLCASSLNRAMNTEAFFGQGTRLTVV.

A remark on this clone: Within the sample, other DNA sequences also encode this same CDR3. This sequence joins TRBV28 and TRBJ2-7; TRBD1 agrees at 10 bases. There are 14 residues in the CDR3. Unmatched junction bases numbered 4, after V lost 6 bases and J lost 2 bases. The germline V gene has CDR1 MDHEN and CDR2 SYDVKM. DNA of the CDR3: TGTGCCAGCAGCCCCGGACAGGGGGCCTACGAGCAGTACTTC. This encodes CASSPGQGAYEQYF. The full variable domain, rest sourced from reference TRBV28 and TRBJ2-7, is DVKVTQSSRYLVKRTGEKVFLECVQDMDHENMFWYRQDPGLGLRLIYFSYDVKMKEKGDIPEGYSVSREKKERFSLILESASTNQTSMYLCASSPGQGAYEQYFGPGTRLTVT.

V and J are TRBV19 and TRBJ2-7; TRBD2 matches 9 bases. The J segment lost 4 bases and the V segment lost 2 bases, leaving 9 bases of the junction unmatched. CDR1 is LNHDA and CDR2 is SQIVND in the germline V gene (reference sequence). The CDR3 covers 16 residues. CDR3 nucleotide sequence: TGTGCCAGTAGTATAAGAGGTAGCGGGAGAGAGTACGAGCAGTACTTC. It is translated as CASSIRGSGREYEQYF.

This chain uses TRBV13 with TRBJ2-1, with TRBD2 matching 8 bases. The junction had 7 bases not matched to a gene; V was cut back by 0 bases and J by 0 bases. This CDR3 is built from 18 residues. Germline loops: CDR1 PRHDT, CDR2 FYEKMQ (reference sequence). The CDR3 reads CASSLGWVREDSYNEQFF. In DNA form, the CDR3 reads TGTGCCAGCAGCTTAGGTTGGGTGCGGGAGGACTCCTACAATGAGCAGTTCTTC. The entire variable domain, with the rest obtained from reference TRBV13 and TRBJ2-1, is as follows: AAGVIQSPRHLIKEKRETATLKCYPIPRHDTVYWYQQGPGQDPQFLISFYEKMQSDKGSIPDRFSAQQFSDYHSELNMSSLELGDSALYFCASSLGWVREDSYNEQFFGPGTRLTVL.

Concerning this clone itself: This same CDR3 is encoded by further DNA sequences in the sample. The chain has TRBV4-1 and TRBJ2-7; TRBD1 matches at 9 bases. The V gene end was trimmed by 0 bases and the J gene end by 3 bases; junction bases not matched to a gene: 6. The germline gives CDR1 MGHRA, CDR2 YSYEKL. The CDR3 runs 16 residues. CDR3 sequence: CASSQDPGTGIYEQYF. The CDR3, as DNA: TGCGCCAGCAGCCAAGACCCCGGGACAGGGATCTACGAGCAGTACTTC.

The CDR3 DNA is TGTGCCAGCAGCTTAGTGGGTAGGGGACCTGAAGCTTTCTTT. Its translation is CASSLVGRGPEAFF. This chain joins TRBV7-8 and TRBJ1-1; perhaps TRBD1 as D (5 bases). This CDR3 has 14 residues. Deletions cut 1 base from V and 6 bases from J, with 12 bases between. Per germline, CDR1 SGHVS and CDR2 FQNEAQ. The variable domain in full, with the rest retrieved from reference TRBV7-8 and TRBJ1-1, is GAGVSQSPRYKVAKRGQDVALRCDPISGHVSLFWYQQALGQGPEFLTYFQNEAQLDKSGLPSDRFFAERPEGSVSTLKIQRTQQEDSAVYLCASSLVGRGPEAFFGQGTRLTVV.

Comments on this clone: Other DNA sequences in the same sample also yield this CDR3. This chain connects TRBV6-1 to TRBJ2-7; D is perhaps TRBD1 (6 bases). This CDR3 is 12 amino acids long. The germline V gene encodes CDR1 MNHNS and CDR2 SASEGT. V lost 7 bases to trimming and J lost 1 base, with 8 bases between them. CDR3 protein: CASKGVSYEQYF. The DNA for the CDR3 is TGTGCCAGCAAGGGGGTGTCCTACGAGCAGTACTTC.

V usage is TRBV9 and J usage is TRBJ2-6; possibly TRBD2 for D (5 bases). Germline V CDR1 and CDR2: SGDLS, YYNGEE. This CDR3 has 18 residues. V lost 4 bases to trimming and J lost 1 base, with 18 bases between them. For the CDR3, the DNA is TGTGCCAGCAGCTTATCCTTTGCGGGCTTATCTGGGGCCAACGTCCTGACTTTC. It codes for CASSLSFAGLSGANVLTF.

The chain combines TRBV9 with TRBJ1-1; D possibly corresponds to TRBD1 (6 bases). The CDR3 covers 11 residues. V lost 3 bases and J 12 bases, leaving 12 bases between the germline ends. In germline, CDR1 is SGDLS, CDR2 YYNGEE. The CDR3 protein is CASSGSRGTFF. The CDR3 nucleotides are TGTGCCAGCAGCGGAAGTAGGGGGACTTTCTTT. Filled out from reference TRBV9 and TRBJ1-1, the complete variable domain reads DSGVTQTPKHLITATGQRVTLRCSPRSGDLSVYWYQQSLDQGLQFLIQYYNGEERAKGNILERFSAQQFPDLHSELNLSSLELGDSALYFCASSGSRGTFFGQGTRLTVV.

CDR3 in amino acids: CASSLLYRTVQNYNEQFF. The CDR3, as DNA: TGTGCCAGCAGCTTACTCTACAGGACTGTACAGAATTACAATGAGCAGTTCTTC. This rearrangement joins TRBV11-2 to TRBJ2-1; perhaps D is TRBD1 or TRBD2 (5 bases each). The CDR3 runs to 18 residues. Germline CDR1 is SGHAT and CDR2 is FQNNGV. The V end lost 2 bases, the J end lost 4 bases, and 21 bases lay between the germline ends.

The chain carries TRBV7-2 and TRBJ2-2, with D unresolved. Germline CDR1 and CDR2: SGHTA and FQGNSA. This CDR3 comprises 13 residues. The ends were cut back, 4 bases at V and 6 bases at J, with 9 bases in the middle. CDR3 nucleotides: TGTGCCAGCAGCTCCGGTAGATCCGGGGAGCTGTTTTTT. Translation: CASSSGRSGELFF. The full variable domain, with the rest looked up from reference TRBV7-2 and TRBJ2-2, is GAGVSQSPSNKVTEKGKDVELRCDPISGHTALYWYRQSLGQGLEFLIYFQGNSAPDKSGLPSDRFSAERTGGSVSTLTIQRTQQEDSAVYLCASSSGRSGELFFGEGSRLTVL.

The V and J genes are TRBV28 and TRBJ2-7; possible D gene TRBD1, 5 bases. The CDR3 has 15 amino acids. CDR1 MDHEN and CDR2 SYDVKM come from the germline V gene. The V gene lost 2 bases and the J gene lost 1 base, with 12 bases spanning the gap. The CDR3 nucleotides are TGTGCCAGCAGTTTAAGGGGTTTTGCGTCCTACGAGCAGTACTTC. This sequence encodes CASSLRGFASYEQYF.

This chain links TRBV9 with TRBJ2-2; TRBD1 or TRBD2 may be the D gene (5 bases each). V was clipped by 4 bases and J by 7 bases, with 11 bases between them. The CDR3 totals 13 residues. CDR1 is SGDLS, CDR2 YYNGEE, per germline. The CDR3 reads CASSPGPSGELFF. In nucleotides, the CDR3 is TGTGCCAGCAGCCCGGGACCGAGCGGGGAGCTGTTTTTT.

The chain employs TRBV4-1 and TRBJ2-1, with 8 positions matching TRBD2. Germline trimming cut 4 bases from V and 7 bases from J; bases unmatched to any gene: 6. Per the germline V gene, CDR1 is MGHRA and CDR2 is YSYEKL. This CDR3 contains 14 residues. CDR3 loop: CASSPPREANEQFF. In DNA, the CDR3 is TGCGCCAGCAGCCCCCCGCGGGAGGCTAATGAGCAGTTCTTC.

The chain is built from TRBV9 and TRBJ2-7, with TRBD2 matching over 10 bases. V lost 3 bases, J lost 1 base, and 7 bases stayed unmatched. Germline values: CDR1 SGDLS, CDR2 YYNGEE. The CDR3 totals 16 residues. CDR3 in DNA: TGTGCCAGCAGCGCCACCGGGACTAGCGCTTCCTACGAGCAGTACTTC. This gives the protein CASSATGTSASYEQYF.

V gene TRBV11-2 combines with J gene TRBJ1-2; the match to TRBD1 covers 12 bases. The CDR3 is made up of 15 amino acids. V was clipped by 3 bases and J by 5 bases; unmatched bases: 4. Looked up from germline, CDR1 is SGHAT and CDR2 is FQNNGV. CDR3 in amino acids: CASSFGTGGGYGYTF. The CDR3 coding sequence is TGTGCCAGCAGCTTCGGGACAGGGGGCGGGTATGGCTACACCTTC.

The chain is built from TRBV28 and TRBJ1-1; 7 bases are shared with TRBD1. The CDR3 extends over 17 amino acids. Losses at the gene ends were 3 bases for V and 10 bases for J; bases not matched to a gene: 20. Germline values: CDR1 MDHEN, CDR2 SYDVKM. The CDR3 loop is CASSFQRYPGGGGRAFF. In nucleotides, the CDR3 is TGTGCCAGCAGTTTTCAGCGTTATCCAGGAGGGGGCGGGAGAGCTTTCTTT.

The CDR3 reads CASSAAGTGLNEQFF. CDR3 DNA sequence: TGTGCCAGCAGTGCCGCGGGGACAGGGCTCAATGAGCAGTTCTTC. This chain links TRBV6-5 with TRBJ2-1, with TRBD1 matching 9 bases. Germline CDR1 and CDR2: MNHEY and SVGAGI. This CDR3 spans 15 amino acids. V gave up 5 bases and J gave up 6 bases; unmatched junction bases: 8.

The chain carries TRBV6-6 and TRBJ2-7; the D gene could be TRBD1 or TRBD2 (5 bases each). The CDR3 has 14 residues. Trimming pared 8 bases from V and 3 bases from J, leaving 17 bases between. Germline-derived CDR1 and CDR2 are MNHNY and SVGAGI (reference sequence). Here the CDR3 reads CASGDRGVFYEQYF. DNA of the CDR3: TGTGCCAGCGGGGACCGAGGGGTTTTCTACGAGCAGTACTTC.

CDR3 sequence (DNA): TGTGCCAGCAGTTTCGTCGGACCGCCTCAAGAGACCCAGTACTTC. Translating it yields CASSFVGPPQETQYF. This chain connects TRBV28 to TRBJ2-5; D remains ambiguous. Between the trimmed V and J ends, which lost 3 bases and 2 bases, there was a span of 13 bases. The length of the CDR3 is 15 residues. The V gene's germline CDR1 is MDHEN and CDR2 SYDVKM.

J is TRBJ2-5 and V is TRBV7-8; D is unclear. Germline CDR1 reads SGHVS; CDR2 reads FQNEAQ. Between the trimmed V and J ends, which lost 5 bases and 2 bases, there was a span of 15 bases. The CDR3 contains 15 residues. The CDR3 coding sequence is TGTGCCAGCAGCGCACGATTAGGCGTTCAAGAGACCCAGTACTTC. The encoded protein is CASSARLGVQETQYF. The full variable domain, in which reference TRBV7-8 and TRBJ2-5 provide the parts outside the CDR3, is GAGVSQSPRYKVAKRGQDVALRCDPISGHVSLFWYQQALGQGPEFLTYFQNEAQLDKSGLPSDRFFAERPEGSVSTLKIQRTQQEDSAVYLCASSARLGVQETQYFGPGTRLLVL.

The rearrangement uses TRBV4-3 and TRBJ2-3; maybe TRBD2 (5 bases). The V and J ends lost 1 base and 1 base respectively, with 18 bases between them. Germline CDR1 LGHNA, CDR2 YSLEER. The CDR3 contains 18 residues. The chain's CDR3 is CASSQARTRTEGTDTQYF. The CDR3, as DNA: TGCGCCAGCAGCCAAGCCCGGACGAGGACGGAGGGCACAGATACGCAGTATTTT.

The gene calls are TRBV13 and TRBJ2-3, with 12 bases aligning to TRBD1. Germline loops: CDR1 PRHDT, CDR2 FYEKMQ (reference sequence). The CDR3 contains 17 residues. Unmatched junction bases numbered 7, after V lost 2 bases and J lost 4 bases. The CDR3 region is CASSLSGTGGLADTQYF. CDR3 DNA sequence: TGTGCCAGCAGCTTATCAGGGACAGGGGGCCTGGCAGATACGCAGTATTTT. The full variable domain, in which reference TRBV13 and TRBJ2-3 provide the parts outside the CDR3, is AAGVIQSPRHLIKEKRETATLKCYPIPRHDTVYWYQQGPGQDPQFLISFYEKMQSDKGSIPDRFSAQQFSDYHSELNMSSLELGDSALYFCASSLSGTGGLADTQYFGPGTRLTVL.

The V call is TRBV6-5, the J call TRBJ2-1, with D perhaps TRBD1 or TRBD2 (5 bases each). From germline, CDR1 is MNHEY and CDR2 SVGAGI. The CDR3 totals 14 residues. Trimming removed 2 bases at V and 7 bases at J, with 12 bases between. The CDR3 sequence: CASSYEGRRNEQFF. The CDR3, as DNA: TGTGCCAGCAGTTACGAGGGGCGTCGGAATGAGCAGTTCTTC.

The CDR3 DNA sequence: TGTGCCATCAGTGACCCAAAGGGGGGAGGGTTACCCGGGGAGCTGTTTTTT. Translated, it gives CAISDPKGGGLPGELFF. The chain employs TRBV10-3 and TRBJ2-2; TRBD2 is a possible D gene (7 bases). The CDR3 covers 17 residues. V was trimmed by 3 bases and J by 6 bases, leaving 20 bases between them. CDR1 ENHRY and CDR2 SYGVKD come from the germline V gene.

Of note for this clone: This sample also contains other DNA sequences that code for the same CDR3. This chain connects TRBV6-5 to TRBJ2-2, with a weak D call TRBD2 (6 bases). V was shortened by 0 bases and J by 2 bases, with 10 bases between the two germline ends. Per the germline V gene, CDR1 is MNHEY and CDR2 is SVGAGI. The CDR3 is made up of 16 amino acids. CDR3 DNA: TGTGCCAGCAGTTACTCGATGGGGGGAAACACCGGGGAGCTGTTTTTT. This codes for CASSYSMGGNTGELFF.

Worth noting for this clone: Other DNA sequences in the sample encode the same CDR3. The chain joins TRBV6-6 to TRBJ1-1, with D tentatively TRBD1 (5 bases). This CDR3 is built from 11 residues. V lost 6 bases, J lost 6 bases, and 8 bases lay in between. Germline V gene data show CDR1 as MNHNY and CDR2 as SVGAGI (reference sequence). DNA of the CDR3: TGTGCCAGCAGACTGGGGGCTGAAGCTTTCTTT. Its translation is CASRLGAEAFF.

The chain combines TRBV6-6 with TRBJ1-1; 8 positions agree with TRBD1. This CDR3 has 13 residues. Germline V gene data show CDR1 as MNHNY and CDR2 as SVGAGI (reference sequence). J was trimmed by 1 base and V by 8 bases; bases with no gene match: 3. The CDR3 reads CASGDRQNTEAFF. In nucleotides, the CDR3 is TGTGCCAGCGGGGACAGGCAGAACACTGAAGCTTTCTTT.